This TCR beta chain appears in the sequencing data of a study of molecular identifiers for immune sequencing clone quantification. Study-level findings and limits: In naive cells, clones above 20 RNA copies held under 1% of molecules, whereas in effector cells they held over 97%.

TCRdb re-analysed the PCR reads in MiXCR, keeping a single row per CDR3 protein. The sample includes about 510,000 distinct CDR3 sequences, about 25% seen only once; the top ten take 0.7% to 0.9%. This clonotype has a count of ten or more. Its antigen is as yet unknown. The germline V and J ends were trimmed by 4 bases and 1 base, with 9 bases remaining between them. Germline V lookup: CDR1 GTSNPN, CDR2 SVGIG (reference sequence). The CDR3 is made up of 13 amino acids. The specimen sequenced was naive CD8+ T cells from blood, with Jurkat cell RNA spiked in. Described subset: FACS-sorted CD8+CD4-CCR7+CD45RA+ naive T cells. The V and J genes are TRBV30 and TRBJ2-3, with D unclear. The receptor was derived from a human donor in good health. Some libraries in this study had Jurkat cell RNA spiked in. CDR3 region: CAWNSGGTDTQYF. The CDR3 coding sequence is TGTGCCTGGAACTCGGGCGGCACAGATACGCAGTATTTT. Based on the CDR3 plus reference TRBV30 and TRBJ2-3, the full variable domain is SQTIHQWPATLVQPVGSPLSLECTVEGTSNPNLYWYRQAAGRGLQLLFYSVGIGQISSEVPQNLSASRPQDRQFILSSKKLLLSDSGFYLCAWNSGGTDTQYFGPGTRLTVL.